This T cell receptor (beta chain) came from a study of vaccination and CD4 T cells after COVID-19. In the study overall: Taking of post-vaccine samples occurred a median around 72 days after dose two (range 14 to 241).

Treatment defined: roughly 10-day PBMC culture with coronavirus spike peptide pools or control peptides (ViraFEST assay). Germline loops: CDR1 SGHNT, CDR2 YYREEE (reference sequence). The CDR3 sequence is 17 residues long. Trimming removed 5 bases at V and 0 bases at J, with 17 bases between. Cultured CD4+ T-cell DNA underwent Oncomine TCR Beta short-read sequencing. TCRdb fed the PCR reads into MiXCR, producing one record per CDR3 protein. Here the sample spans about 14,000 distinct CDR3 sequences, under 25% being singletons. Notes on this clonotype: Antigen unknown.

The sequencing sample was made of cultured CD4+ T cells from blood. The chain is built from TRBV5-4 and TRBJ2-2; tentatively, D is TRBD1 or TRBD2 (5 bases each). This sequence was found in a human donor with COVID-19. CDR3 bases: TGTGCCAGCAGACCGGGGACCGCCCTTCCGAACACCGGGGAGCTGTTTTTT. Protein product: CASRPGTALPNTGELFF.